This entry describes one T cell receptor beta chain. Its antigen is not known. Extracted RNA was reverse transcribed, and the resulting cDNA served as sequencing template. The protocol was immunoSEQ multiplex PCR, while the TCRdb copy is restricted to in-frame clones and leaves out a portion. The sample lists over 50,000 clones, roughly half seen once, with roughly 17% in the top ten. This sample was included in a study of CD8+ T cells in alopecia areata. The study's findings and limits: Scalp sample sequencing also detects resident alphabeta T cells of normal skin.

The CDR3 is 12 residues long. With V trimmed by 7 bases and J by 10 bases, 10 bases remained unmatched. From germline, CDR1 is SQVTM and CDR2 ANQGSEA. This sequence was found in a human donor with alopecia areata. V usage is TRBV29-1 and J usage is TRBJ2-1; 7 bases are shared with TRBD2. The sample here was CD8+ T cells sorted from blood, taken at week 0. CDR3 nucleotide sequence: TGCAGCGCACGACCCTGGGGGGGAGAGCAGTTCTTC. Amino acids: CSARPWGGEQFF.